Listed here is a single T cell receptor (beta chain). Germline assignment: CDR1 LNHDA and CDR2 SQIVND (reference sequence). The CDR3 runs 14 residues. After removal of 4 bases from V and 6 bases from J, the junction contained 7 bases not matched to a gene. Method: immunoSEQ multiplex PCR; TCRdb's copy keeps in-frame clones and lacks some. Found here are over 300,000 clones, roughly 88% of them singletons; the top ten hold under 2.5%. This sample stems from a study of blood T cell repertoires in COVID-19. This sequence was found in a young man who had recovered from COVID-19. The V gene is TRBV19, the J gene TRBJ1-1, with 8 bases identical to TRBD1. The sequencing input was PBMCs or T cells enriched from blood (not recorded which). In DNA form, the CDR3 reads TGTGCCAGTAGTAGCCGACAGGGGAGGGCTGAAGCTTTCTTT. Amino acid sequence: CASSSRQGRAEAFF.